This T cell receptor (beta chain) was identified in a study of blood T cell repertoires in COVID-19. V lost 3 bases and J 0 bases, leaving 9 bases between the germline ends. Germline loops: CDR1 MDHEN, CDR2 SYDVKM. This CDR3 has 16 amino acids. Libraries were prepared by immunoSEQ multiplex PCR; TCRdb keeps only in-frame clonotypes and omits some of them. The sample lists about 260,000 clones, about 91% occurring once. The material sequenced was peripheral blood. The sequence was collected from a person aged 18-29 years with COVID-19, enrolled during active disease. The chain joins TRBV28 to TRBJ2-6, with no clear D. CDR3 DNA sequence: TGTGCCAGCAGTTTCTACGGTGGCTCTGGGGCCAACGTCCTGACTTTC. This sequence encodes CASSFYGGSGANVLTF.